Following are 4 T cell receptor beta chains from one sample sequenced in a study of blood T cell repertoires in COVID-19. The data were produced by immunoSEQ multiplex PCR, yet TCRdb's version contains in-frame clones alone and is incomplete. The sample holds about 210,000 clones, roughly 86% seen once. What was sequenced was PBMCs or T cells enriched from blood (not recorded which). Receptors were obtained from a young man with acute COVID-19.

Concerning this clone: Other DNA sequences in this sample translate to the same CDR3. The rearrangement joins TRBV5-4 to TRBJ2-5, with 11 nucleotides matching TRBD2. V shed 4 bases and J 1 base; nucleotides not matched to a gene: 3. The germline V gene encodes CDR1 SGHNT and CDR2 YYREEE (reference sequence). The CDR3 has 15 residues. CDR3 loop: CASSPGTSGQETQYF. The CDR3 bases are TGTGCCAGCAGCCCCGGGACTAGCGGCCAAGAGACCCAGTACTTC.

The chain has TRBV5-1 and TRBJ2-1; 8 nucleotides match TRBD2. V dropped 4 bases and J dropped 3; count of bases not matched to a gene: 6. The CDR3 is 15 residues long. CDR1 is SGHRS and CDR2 is YFSETQ in the germline V gene. CDR3 protein: CASSPLAENYNEQFF. The CDR3 nucleotides are TGCGCCAGCAGCCCACTAGCGGAAAACTACAATGAGCAGTTCTTC.

The chain recombines TRBV10-3 with TRBJ1-6, with 7 bases that match TRBD1. Trimming took 8 bases from V and 9 from J; bases not matched to a gene: 13. The CDR3 has 15 amino acids. CDR1 is ENHRY and CDR2 is SYGVKD in the germline V gene. The CDR3 coding sequence is TGTGCCATCGGGACAGACGGAAAGGGGGCTTCACCCCTCCACTTT. This codes for CAIGTDGKGASPLHF.

This sequence joins TRBV12-5 and TRBJ1-2; D gene unclear. V lost 0 bases to trimming and J lost 4 bases, with 15 bases between them. The length of the CDR3 is 16 residues. Germline CDR1 is LGHNT and CDR2 is FRNRAP. The CDR3 DNA follows: TGTGCTAGTGGTTTGGTAGTGGGAGGCCCTATCTATGGCTACACCTTC. It specifies CASGLVVGGPIYGYTF.